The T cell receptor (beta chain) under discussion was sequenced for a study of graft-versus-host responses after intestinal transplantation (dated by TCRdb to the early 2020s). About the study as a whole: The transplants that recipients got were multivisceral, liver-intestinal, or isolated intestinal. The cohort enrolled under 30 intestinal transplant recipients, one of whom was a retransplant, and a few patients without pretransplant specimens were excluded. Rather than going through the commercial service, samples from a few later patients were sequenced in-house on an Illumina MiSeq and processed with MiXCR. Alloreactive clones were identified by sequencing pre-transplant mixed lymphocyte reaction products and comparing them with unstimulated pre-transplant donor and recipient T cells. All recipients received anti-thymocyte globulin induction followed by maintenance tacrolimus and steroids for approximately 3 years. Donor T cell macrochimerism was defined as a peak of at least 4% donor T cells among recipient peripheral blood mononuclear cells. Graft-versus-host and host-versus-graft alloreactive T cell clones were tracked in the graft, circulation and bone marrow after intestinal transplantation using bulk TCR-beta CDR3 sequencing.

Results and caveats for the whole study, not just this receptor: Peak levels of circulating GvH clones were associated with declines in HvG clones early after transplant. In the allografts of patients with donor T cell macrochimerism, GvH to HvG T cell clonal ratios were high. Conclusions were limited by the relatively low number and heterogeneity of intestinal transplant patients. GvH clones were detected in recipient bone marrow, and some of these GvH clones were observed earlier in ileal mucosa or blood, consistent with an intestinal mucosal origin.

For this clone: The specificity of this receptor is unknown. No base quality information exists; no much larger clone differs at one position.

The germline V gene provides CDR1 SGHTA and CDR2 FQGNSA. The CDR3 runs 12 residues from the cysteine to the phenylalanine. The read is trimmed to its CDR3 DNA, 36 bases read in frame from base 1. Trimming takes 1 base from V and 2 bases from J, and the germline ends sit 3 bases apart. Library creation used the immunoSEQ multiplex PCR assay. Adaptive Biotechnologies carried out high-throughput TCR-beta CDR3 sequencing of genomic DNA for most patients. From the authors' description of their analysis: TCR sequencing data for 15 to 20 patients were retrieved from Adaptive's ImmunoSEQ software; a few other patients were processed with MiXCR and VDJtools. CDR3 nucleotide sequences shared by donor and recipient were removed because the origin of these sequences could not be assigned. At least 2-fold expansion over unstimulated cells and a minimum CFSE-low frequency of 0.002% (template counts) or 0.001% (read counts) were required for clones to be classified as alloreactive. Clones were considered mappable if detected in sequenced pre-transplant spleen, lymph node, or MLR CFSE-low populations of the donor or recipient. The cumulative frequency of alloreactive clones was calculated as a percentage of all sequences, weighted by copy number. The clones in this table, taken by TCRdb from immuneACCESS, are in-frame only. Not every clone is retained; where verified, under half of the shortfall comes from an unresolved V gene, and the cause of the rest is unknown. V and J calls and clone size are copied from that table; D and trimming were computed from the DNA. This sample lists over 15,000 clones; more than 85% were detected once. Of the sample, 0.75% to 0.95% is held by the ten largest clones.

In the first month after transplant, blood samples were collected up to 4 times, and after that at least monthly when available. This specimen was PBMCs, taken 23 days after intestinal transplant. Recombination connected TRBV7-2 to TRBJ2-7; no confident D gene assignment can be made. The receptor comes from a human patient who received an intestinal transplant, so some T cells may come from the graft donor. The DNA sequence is TGTGCCAGCAGCTTAGGAGCCTACGAGCAGTACTTC. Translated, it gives CASSLGAYEQYF.